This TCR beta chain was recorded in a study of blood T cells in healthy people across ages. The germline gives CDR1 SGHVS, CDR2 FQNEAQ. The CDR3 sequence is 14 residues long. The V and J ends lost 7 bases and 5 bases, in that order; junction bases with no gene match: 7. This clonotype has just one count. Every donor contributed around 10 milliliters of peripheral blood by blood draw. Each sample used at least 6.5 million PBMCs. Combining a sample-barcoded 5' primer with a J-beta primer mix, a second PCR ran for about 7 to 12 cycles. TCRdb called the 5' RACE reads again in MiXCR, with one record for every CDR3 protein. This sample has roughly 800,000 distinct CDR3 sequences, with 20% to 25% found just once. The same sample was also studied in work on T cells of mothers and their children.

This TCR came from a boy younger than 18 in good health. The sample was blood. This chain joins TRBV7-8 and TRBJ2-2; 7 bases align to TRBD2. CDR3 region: CASNFGGGTGELFF. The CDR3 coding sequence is TGTGCCAGCAACTTCGGGGGAGGGACCGGGGAGCTGTTTTTT. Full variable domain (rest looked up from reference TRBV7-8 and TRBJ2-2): GAGVSQSPRYKVAKRGQDVALRCDPISGHVSLFWYQQALGQGPEFLTYFQNEAQLDKSGLPSDRFFAERPEGSVSTLKIQRTQQEDSAVYLCASNFGGGTGELFFGEGSRLTVL.